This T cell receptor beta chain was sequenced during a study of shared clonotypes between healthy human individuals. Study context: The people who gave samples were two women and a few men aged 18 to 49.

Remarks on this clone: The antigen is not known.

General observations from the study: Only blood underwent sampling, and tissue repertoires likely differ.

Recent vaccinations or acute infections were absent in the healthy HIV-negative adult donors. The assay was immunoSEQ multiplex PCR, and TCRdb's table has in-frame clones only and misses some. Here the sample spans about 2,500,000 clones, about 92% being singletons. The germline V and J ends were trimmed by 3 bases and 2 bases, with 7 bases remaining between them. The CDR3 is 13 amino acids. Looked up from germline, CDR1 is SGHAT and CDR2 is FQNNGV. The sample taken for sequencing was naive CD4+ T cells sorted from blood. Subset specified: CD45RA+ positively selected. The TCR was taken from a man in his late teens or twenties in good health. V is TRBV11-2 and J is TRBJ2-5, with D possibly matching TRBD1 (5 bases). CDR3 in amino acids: CASSFRGQETQYF. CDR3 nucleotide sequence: TGTGCCAGCAGCTTTAGGGGACAAGAGACCCAGTACTTC. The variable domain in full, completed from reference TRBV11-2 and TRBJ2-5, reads EAGVAQSPRYKIIEKRQSVAFWCNPISGHATLYWYQQILGQGPKLLIQFQNNGVVDDSQLPKDRFSAERLKGVDSTLKIQPAKLEDSAVYLCASSFRGQETQYFGPGTRLLVL.